Below are 12 T cell receptor beta chains sequenced from a single sample in a study of cytomegalovirus exposure and HLA in healthy donors. TCRdb's copy holds only in-frame clones and misses some; the assay was immunoSEQ multiplex PCR. The data contain more than 95,000 clones, approximately 90% of them seen just once; the ten biggest clones take up approximately 2%. The sample taken for sequencing was PBMCs. These receptors all stem from a woman aged 18-29 years in good health and CMV-seronegative.

This clone was observed once. The gene calls are TRBV9 and TRBJ1-5; 9 nucleotides match TRBD1. Germline V gene sequence: CDR1 SGDLS, CDR2 YYNGEE. V lost 4 bases to trimming and J lost 6 bases; unmatched junction nucleotides: 8. This CDR3 spans 15 amino acids. The CDR3 nucleotides are TGTGCCAGCAGCTCGGGGGGGGGACAGGGTCAGCCCCAGCATTTT. It is translated as CASSSGGGQGQPQHF. Supplemented by reference TRBV9 and TRBJ1-5, the full variable domain reads DSGVTQTPKHLITATGQRVTLRCSPRSGDLSVYWYQQSLDQGLQFLIQYYNGEERAKGNILERFSAQQFPDLHSELNLSSLELGDSALYFCASSSGGGQGQPQHFGDGTRLSIL.

The J gene is TRBJ1-6, the V gene TRBV6-5; no reliable D call. The CDR3 has 13 residues. Deletions cut 2 bases from V and 7 bases from J, with 6 bases between. Germline CDR1 MNHEY, CDR2 SVGAGI. The CDR3 DNA reads TGTGCCAGCAGTTACGTCCAAAATTCACCCCTCCACTTT. This sequence encodes CASSYVQNSPLHF.

The count of this clone is one. This rearrangement joins TRBV7-8 to TRBJ2-2; D may be TRBD2 (5 bases). Germline V gene sequence: CDR1 SGHVS, CDR2 FQNEAQ. This CDR3 is 16 amino acids long. Trimming pared 3 bases from V and 5 bases from J, leaving 16 bases between. The CDR3 protein is CASSFDRLAGTGELFF. CDR3 coding DNA: TGTGCCAGCAGCTTTGATCGGCTAGCTGGAACCGGGGAGCTGTTTTTT.

V and J are TRBV2 and TRBJ2-7, with a weak D call TRBD1 (6 bases). V was shortened by 2 bases and J by 3 bases, with 17 bases between the two germline ends. CDR1 is SNHLY and CDR2 is FYNNEI in the germline V gene. This CDR3 is 16 amino acids long. DNA for the CDR3: TGTGCCAGCAGTGAAAAATGGGCTGGACAGTACTACGAGCAGTACTTC. Residues: CASSEKWAGQYYEQYF. Full variable domain (outside the CDR3, taken from reference TRBV2 and TRBJ2-7): EPEVTQTPSHQVTQMGQEVILRCVPISNHLYFYWYRQILGQKVEFLVSFYNNEISEKSEIFDDQFSVERPDGSNFTLKIRSTKLEDSAMYFCASSEKWAGQYYEQYFGPGTRLTVT.

J is TRBJ1-5 and V is TRBV2; a possible D gene is TRBD1 (5 bases). CDR1 is SNHLY, CDR2 FYNNEI, per germline. The CDR3 consists of 15 residues. V dropped 3 bases and J dropped 6 bases, with 15 bases sitting between them. The chain's CDR3 is CASSDGWGRGQPQHF. The CDR3 nucleotides read TGTGCCAGCAGTGATGGGTGGGGGAGGGGTCAGCCCCAGCATTTT.

The chain has TRBV6-1 and TRBJ2-3; 11 nucleotides agree with TRBD1. The trim removed 6 bases at V and 7 bases at J, leaving 3 bases unmatched. The CDR3 is made up of 13 amino acids. Germline loops: CDR1 MNHNS, CDR2 SASEGT. CDR3 coding DNA: TGTGCCAGCAGGGGGACAGGGGGACATACGCAGTATTTT. Translated: CASRGTGGHTQYF.

The chain is built from TRBV2 and TRBJ2-5; 11 bases are a match to TRBD2. Unmatched junction bases numbered 5, after V lost 5 bases and J lost 0 bases. CDR3 length: 16 amino acids. Germline lookup yields CDR1 SNHLY and CDR2 FYNNEI. As DNA, the CDR3 is TGTGCCAGCAGTCAAAGACTAGCGGGGAACCAAGAGACCCAGTACTTC. Protein sequence: CASSQRLAGNQETQYF.

The rearrangement uses TRBV19 and TRBJ1-4, with TRBD1 matching over 8 bases. Germline trimming cut 7 bases from V and 7 bases from J; bases unmatched to any gene: 14. Per the germline V gene, CDR1 is LNHDA and CDR2 is SQIVND (reference sequence). The CDR3 consists of 16 residues. Here the CDR3 reads CASMGTPGQVGEKLFF. In nucleotides, the CDR3 is TGTGCCAGTATGGGGACTCCGGGACAGGTCGGTGAAAAACTGTTTTTT.

V and J are TRBV2 and TRBJ2-7; TRBD1 is a possible D gene (5 bases). The CDR3 extends over 15 amino acids. Trimming took off 4 bases at V and 3 bases at J, with 16 bases between the two ends. Looked up from germline, CDR1 is SNHLY and CDR2 is FYNNEI. CDR3 amino acids: CASSAPTEVGYEQYF. The CDR3, as DNA: TGTGCCAGCAGTGCCCCGACAGAGGTAGGCTACGAGCAGTACTTC.

The chain combines TRBV4-2 with TRBJ1-2; the match to TRBD1 covers 7 bases. V trimming: 3 bases; J trimming: 0 bases; junction bases outside the gene matches: 7. From germline, CDR1 is LGHNA and CDR2 YNFKEQ. The CDR3 contains 16 residues. This CDR3 reads CASSQNSGQPNYGYTF. The CDR3 bases are TGTGCCAGCAGCCAGAACTCGGGACAGCCTAACTATGGCTACACCTTC.

A few counts support this clone. V and J are TRBV7-9 and TRBJ2-5; D might be TRBD1 (5 bases). Trimming pared 11 bases from V and 2 bases from J, leaving 21 bases between. The CDR3 spans 15 residues. CDR1 and CDR2 from the germline V gene are SEHNR and FQNEAQ (reference sequence). In DNA form, the CDR3 reads TGTGCCCTCACGGTCGAGACAGAAACTCAAGAGACCCAGTACTTC. Encoded protein: CALTVETETQETQYF.

This sequence joins TRBV7-9 and TRBJ2-1; 7 bases are shared with TRBD2. This CDR3 is built from 15 residues. CDR1 is SEHNR, CDR2 FQNEAQ, per germline (reference sequence). With 4 bases clipped from V and 7 bases from J, the junction kept 10 bases outside the gene matches. CDR3 protein: CASSSSGMSANEQFF. As DNA, the CDR3 is TGTGCCAGCAGCTCCAGCGGGATGTCGGCTAATGAGCAGTTCTTC. The complete variable domain, with remaining parts taken from reference TRBV7-9 and TRBJ2-1, reads DTGVSQNPRHKITKRGQNVTFRCDPISEHNRLYWYRQTLGQGPEFLTYFQNEAQLEKSRLLSDRFSAERPKGSFSTLEIQRTEQGDSAMYLCASSSSGMSANEQFFGPGTRLTVL.